These 3 T cell receptor beta chains originate from one sample sequenced in a study of shared T cell receptors in the human thymus. The repertoire was sequenced with immunoSEQ multiplex PCR; TCRdb's copy has only in-frame clones and lacks some. The table has hundreds of thousands of clones, 88% seen once. These same data were also listed under a study on human thymus T cells.

Source material: thymocytes. The receptors were gathered from a boy in the first two years of life with a congenital heart defect.

CDR3 nucleotides: TGTGCCAGTAGTAAGAGGATCCTGAACACCGGGGAGCTGTTTTTT. As protein: CASSKRILNTGELFF. The J gene is TRBJ2-2, the V gene TRBV19; D is ambiguous. Trimming pared 4 bases from V and 1 base from J, leaving 10 bases between. CDR1 and CDR2 (germline): LNHDA, SQIVND (reference sequence). The CDR3 spans 15 residues.

The chain couples TRBV6-1 to TRBJ2-5; TRBD2 matches 11 bases. The CDR3 contains 16 residues. The trim removed 4 bases at V and 3 bases at J, leaving 7 bases unmatched. Germline-derived CDR1 and CDR2 are MNHNS and SASEGT. In DNA form, the CDR3 reads TGTGCCAGCAGTGCGCGGAGACTAGCGGGAAAAGAGACCCAGTACTTC. Protein product: CASSARRLAGKETQYF.

J is TRBJ1-3 and V is TRBV4-2; weak D call: TRBD1 (5 bases). V dropped 0 bases and J dropped 5 bases, with 14 bases sitting between them. In germline, CDR1 is LGHNA, CDR2 YNFKEQ. This CDR3 is built from 16 residues. The CDR3 nucleotides read TGTGCCAGCAGCCAAGAAGGACACTGGGGCCGAAACACCATATATTTT. This translates into CASSQEGHWGRNTIYF.